This TCR beta chain was captured by sequencing in a study of T-cell reconstitution after alpha-beta-depleted transplantation in children. Preparation of the TCRbeta library involved a method that used unique molecular identifiers. TCRdb itself ran the PCR reads through MiXCR, one entry per CDR3 protein. The sample shows just over 950,000 distinct CDR3 sequences, about 30% of them seen only once. Germline V CDR1 and CDR2: KGHDR, SFDVKD. The CDR3 covers 17 residues. With 4 bases removed from V and 6 bases from J, the gap between germline ends came to 21 bases. This clonotype was obtained from a boy less than two years old who had a stem cell transplant for SCID, so the T cells may come from the graft donor. The source material was PBMCs, mostly from graft donor cells, sampled 360 days after TCRalphabeta/CD19-depleted stem cell transplant. The V call is TRBV24-1, the J call TRBJ2-1; D possibly corresponds to TRBD2 (6 bases). The CDR3, as DNA: TGTGCCACCAGTGAACCTATGGGGACTTTATCTGCCAATGAGCAGTTCTTC. Its protein product is CATSEPMGTLSANEQFF.